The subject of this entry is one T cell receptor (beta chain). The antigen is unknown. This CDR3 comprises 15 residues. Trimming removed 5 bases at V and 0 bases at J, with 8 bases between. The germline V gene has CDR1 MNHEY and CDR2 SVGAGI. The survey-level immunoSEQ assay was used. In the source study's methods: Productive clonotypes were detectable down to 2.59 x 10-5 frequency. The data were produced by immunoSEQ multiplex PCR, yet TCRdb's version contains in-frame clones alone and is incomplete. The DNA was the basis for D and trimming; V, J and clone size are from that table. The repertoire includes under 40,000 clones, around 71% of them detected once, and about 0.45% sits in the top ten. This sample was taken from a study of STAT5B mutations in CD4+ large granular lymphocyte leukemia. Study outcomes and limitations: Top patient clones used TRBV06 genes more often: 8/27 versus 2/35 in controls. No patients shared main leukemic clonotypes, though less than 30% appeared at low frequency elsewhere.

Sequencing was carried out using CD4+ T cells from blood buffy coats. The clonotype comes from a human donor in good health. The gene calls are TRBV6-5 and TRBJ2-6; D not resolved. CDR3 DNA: TGTGCCAGCAGTCTCCTTGTCTCTGGGGCCAACGTCCTGACTTTC. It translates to CASSLLVSGANVLTF.